Each of the 13 T cell receptor beta chains below was sequenced from the same sample in a study of a mutant IDH1 vaccine in newly diagnosed glioma. Produced via immunoSEQ multiplex PCR; TCRdb's table is partial and in-frame only. The sample has about 42,000 clones, roughly 88% seen once. These receptors' antigens are unknown. Time point indicated: week 5, during vaccination. Every single dose of the vaccine, 300 ug of mutant IDH1 20-mer peptide, came with topical imiquimod. The sequencing used PBMCs, collected from a glioma patient whose treatment included an IDH1 peptide vaccine. These receptors all stem from a man aged 40-55 years with glioma.

This clone has just one count. This chain links TRBV18 with TRBJ2-5, with 7 positions matching TRBD1. Germline CDR1 KGHSH, CDR2 LQKENI. The CDR3 has 15 residues. V lost 0 bases, J lost 2 bases, and 3 bases stayed unmatched. In DNA, the CDR3 is TGTGCCAGCTCACCACCGAAGACAGGGCAAGAGACCCAGTACTTC. This translates into CASSPPKTGQETQYF.

This chain links TRBV5-4 with TRBJ1-1, with D possibly being TRBD1 (6 bases). The CDR3 extends over 12 amino acids. The germline CDR1 and CDR2 sequences are SGHNT and YYREEE (reference sequence). The ends were cut back, 4 bases at V and 5 bases at J, with 9 bases in the middle. The CDR3 sequence is CASSQGSTEAFF. The CDR3 coding sequence is TGTGCCAGCAGCCAGGGGTCGACTGAAGCTTTCTTT.

The chain combines TRBV13 with TRBJ2-3; TRBD2 is a possible D gene (8 bases). Trimming cost V 6 bases and J 0 bases, with 25 bases left between them. Germline lookup yields CDR1 PRHDT and CDR2 FYEKMQ (reference sequence). This CDR3 has 19 amino acids. For the CDR3, the DNA is TGTGCCAGCAGTGGGACAGCATATTATAGCGGGAAAAGCACAGATACGCAGTATTTT. Protein product: CASSGTAYYSGKSTDTQYF.

The chain has TRBV27 and TRBJ2-7; D may be TRBD2 (5 bases). Germline CDR1 and CDR2: MNHEY and SMNVEV (reference sequence). V was trimmed by 3 bases and J by 0 bases, leaving 12 bases between them. The CDR3 is 15 amino acids. The CDR3 protein is CASSFEGGRSYEQYF. Written as DNA, the CDR3 is TGTGCCAGCAGTTTCGAGGGCGGGCGCTCCTACGAGCAGTACTTC.

V usage is TRBV6-5 and J usage is TRBJ1-2, with 7 bases lining up with TRBD1. The CDR3 sequence is 15 residues long. The germline V gene encodes CDR1 MNHEY and CDR2 SVGAGI. The V segment lost 4 bases and the J segment 6 bases; nucleotides outside the gene matches: 11. CDR3 sequence (DNA): TGTGCCAGCAGTTTTAGGACAGGTGTAAACAATGGCTACACCTTC. This codes for CASSFRTGVNNGYTF.

The chain employs TRBV6-5 and TRBJ2-3; D is possibly TRBD1 or TRBD2 (5 bases each). V lost 8 bases to trimming and J lost 3 bases, with 12 bases between them. Germline V gene sequence: CDR1 MNHEY, CDR2 SVGAGI. There are 13 residues in the CDR3. DNA of the CDR3: TGTGCCAGCGGGGGTTTAGGGACAGATACGCAGTATTTT. It is translated as CASGGLGTDTQYF.

Worth noting for this clone: An end of the junction does not agree with germline; a read error may underlie this. This chain links TRBV7-7 with TRBJ2-2; D uncertain. CDR3 length: 16 residues. The germline CDR1 and CDR2 sequences are SSHAT and FNYEAQ (reference sequence). Here the CDR3 DNA reads TGTGCTAGCAGTCGCGATCCTAACCCGAACACCGGGGAGCTGTTTTTT. Translated, it gives CASSRDPNPNTGELFF.

The chain carries TRBV5-8 and TRBJ2-2; D gene unclear. The length of the CDR3 is 14 residues. Germline CDR1 SGHTS, CDR2 YDEGEE. With 1 base removed from V and 6 bases from J, the gap between germline ends came to 10 bases. CDR3 DNA: TGTGCCAGCAGCTTGCAGGCCGCGGCCGGGGAGCTGTTTTTT. Protein product: CASSLQAAAGELFF.

Here the CDR3 DNA reads TGCGCCAGCACCTACAATGACAGGAGTCCCTACGAGCAGTACTTC. It codes for CASTYNDRSPYEQYF. The chain joins TRBV5-1 to TRBJ2-7; a weak D match, TRBD1 (6 bases). This CDR3 contains 15 residues. Trimming left V 6 bases short and J 2 bases short, with 18 bases between. Germline values: CDR1 SGHRS, CDR2 YFSETQ.

The chain uses TRBV30 and TRBJ2-7, with D tentatively TRBD2 (7 bases). The CDR3 has 15 amino acids. CDR1 is GTSNPN, CDR2 SVGIG, per germline (reference sequence). The V end was cut by 3 bases, the J end by 5 bases, with 20 bases between. The CDR3 region is CAWSRVRGLPDEQYF. The CDR3 DNA reads TGTGCCTGGAGCCGGGTGCGGGGGCTTCCGGACGAGCAGTACTTC.

This chain links TRBV25-1 with TRBJ2-3; 8 nucleotides align to TRBD2. The V gene's germline CDR1 is MGHDK and CDR2 SYGVNS. CDR3 length: 17 residues. Germline trimming cut 1 base from V and 4 bases from J; bases unmatched to any gene: 10. As DNA, the CDR3 is TGTGCCAGCAGTGAATCCGTTTCGGGGGGGGGTCCAGATACGCAGTATTTT. It encodes CASSESVSGGGPDTQYF.

The CDR3 is CASSLDGHEQYF. The CDR3, as DNA: TGTGCCAGCAGCTTAGATGGCCACGAGCAGTACTTC. The gene calls are TRBV7-2 and TRBJ2-7, with D unresolved. This CDR3 is 12 amino acids long. CDR1 SGHTA and CDR2 FQGNSA come from the germline V gene. V lost 1 base and J lost 5, with 6 bases in between.

The V call is TRBV9, the J call TRBJ2-3; D call uncertain. CDR3 length: 13 amino acids. Per germline, CDR1 SGDLS and CDR2 YYNGEE. V lost 4 bases, J lost 5 bases, and 11 bases lay in between. CDR3 residues: CASSPRTGDTQYF. The CDR3 DNA is TGTGCCAGCAGCCCCCGGACGGGAGATACGCAGTATTTT.